This TCR beta chain was obtained from a study of regulatory T cells in long-lasting Graves disease. Whole-study context: The study enrolled newly diagnosed Graves' patients on antithyroid drugs under 3 months.

Germline loops: CDR1 SGHKS, CDR2 YYEKEE (reference sequence). The CDR3 is 15 residues long. Trimming removed 2 bases from V and 3 bases from J, with 11 bases in between. As for time point: newly diagnosed GD, antithyroid drugs for less than 3 months. Extracted PBMC RNA gave rise to the TCR library. Both iRepertoire HTBI primers and Arm-PCR of CDR3 regions were used to build the TCR beta libraries. Via MiXCR, TCRdb re-called the multiplex PCR reads, giving one row per CDR3 protein. The sample has roughly 510,000 distinct CDR3 sequences, about 16% seen once. This same sample was also part of a study on T cells in Graves' hyperthyroidism and ophthalmopathy.

This receptor was obtained from a man younger than 35 with Graves disease. The genes are TRBV5-5 and TRBJ2-2, with a weak D call TRBD1 (7 bases). The input for sequencing was peripheral blood mononuclear cells (PBMCs), taken at new diagnosis, from a patient treated with antithyroid drugs. CDR3 bases: TGTGCCAGCAGCTTAGACAGGGAGGACACCGGGGAGCTGTTTTTT. It specifies CASSLDREDTGELFF.